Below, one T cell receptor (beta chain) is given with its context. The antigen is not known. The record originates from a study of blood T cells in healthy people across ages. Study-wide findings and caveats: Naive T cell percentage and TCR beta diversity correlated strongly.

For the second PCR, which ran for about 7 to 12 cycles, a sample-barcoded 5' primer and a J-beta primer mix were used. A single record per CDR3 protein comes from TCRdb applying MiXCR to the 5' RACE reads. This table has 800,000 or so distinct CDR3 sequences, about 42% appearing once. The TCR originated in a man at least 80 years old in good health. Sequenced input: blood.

CDR3 in DNA: TGTGCCAGCAGTTACTCGGCCAGGGCAGAAAAGCAGTACTTC. Amino acid sequence: CASSYSARAEKQYF. The genes are TRBV6-2 or TRBV6-3 and TRBJ2-5; a weak D match, TRBD1 (5 bases). This CDR3 is 14 amino acids long. The V gene lost 0 bases and the J gene lost 11 bases, with 16 bases spanning the gap. Germline V CDR1 and CDR2: MNHEY, SVGEGT.